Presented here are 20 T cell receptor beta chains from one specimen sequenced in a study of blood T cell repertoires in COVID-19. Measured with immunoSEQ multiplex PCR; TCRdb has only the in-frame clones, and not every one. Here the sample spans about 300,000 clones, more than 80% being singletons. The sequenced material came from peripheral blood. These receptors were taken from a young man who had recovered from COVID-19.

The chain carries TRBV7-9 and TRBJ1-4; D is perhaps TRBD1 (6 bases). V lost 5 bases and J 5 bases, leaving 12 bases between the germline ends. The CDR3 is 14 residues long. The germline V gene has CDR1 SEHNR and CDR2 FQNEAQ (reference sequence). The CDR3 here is CASSPGQPNEKLFF. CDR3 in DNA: TGTGCCAGCAGCCCCGGACAGCCGAATGAAAAACTGTTTTTT.

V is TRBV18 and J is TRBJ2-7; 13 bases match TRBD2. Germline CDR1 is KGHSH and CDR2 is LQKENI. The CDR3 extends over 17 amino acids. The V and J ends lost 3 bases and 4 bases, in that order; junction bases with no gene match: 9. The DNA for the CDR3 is TGTGCCAGCTCACCTCGGACTAGCGGGAGTTGGGCTTACGAGCAGTACTTC. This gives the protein CASSPRTSGSWAYEQYF.

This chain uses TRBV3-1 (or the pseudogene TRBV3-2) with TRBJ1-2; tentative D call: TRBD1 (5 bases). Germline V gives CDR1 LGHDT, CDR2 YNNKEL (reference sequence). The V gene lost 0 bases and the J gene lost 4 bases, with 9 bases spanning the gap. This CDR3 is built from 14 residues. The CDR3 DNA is TGTGCCAGCAGCCAAGATAAGACAGCCTATGGCTACACCTTC. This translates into CASSQDKTAYGYTF.

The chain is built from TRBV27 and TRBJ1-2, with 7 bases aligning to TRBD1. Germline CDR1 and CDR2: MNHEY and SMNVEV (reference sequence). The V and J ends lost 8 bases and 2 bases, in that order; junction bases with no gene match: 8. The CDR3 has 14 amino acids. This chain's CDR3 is CASSGNRGNYGYTF. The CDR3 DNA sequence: TGTGCCAGCTCCGGAAACAGGGGAAACTATGGCTACACCTTC.

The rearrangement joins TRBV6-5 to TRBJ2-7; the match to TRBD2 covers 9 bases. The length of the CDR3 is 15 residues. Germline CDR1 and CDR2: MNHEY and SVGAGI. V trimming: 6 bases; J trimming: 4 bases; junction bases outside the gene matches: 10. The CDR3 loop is CASRGAGGPDYEQYF. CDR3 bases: TGTGCCAGCAGAGGGGCGGGGGGGCCCGATTACGAGCAGTACTTC.

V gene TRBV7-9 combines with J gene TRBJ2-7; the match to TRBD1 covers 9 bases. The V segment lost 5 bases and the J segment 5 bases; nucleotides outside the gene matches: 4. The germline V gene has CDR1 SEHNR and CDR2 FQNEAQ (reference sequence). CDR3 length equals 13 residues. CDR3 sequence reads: CASSARDRDEQYF. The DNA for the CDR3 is TGTGCCAGCAGCGCCCGGGACAGGGACGAGCAGTACTTC.

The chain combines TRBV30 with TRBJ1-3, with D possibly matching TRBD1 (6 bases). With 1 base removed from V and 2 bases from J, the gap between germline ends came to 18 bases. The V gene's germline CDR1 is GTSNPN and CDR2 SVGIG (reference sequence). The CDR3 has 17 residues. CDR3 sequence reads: CAWSGPRGSNPGNTIYF. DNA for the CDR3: TGTGCCTGGAGTGGTCCCAGGGGATCGAATCCTGGAAACACCATATATTTT.

CDR3 residues: CASAGRQETQYF. Here the CDR3 DNA reads TGTGCCAGCGCGGGACGGCAAGAGACCCAGTACTTC. This rearrangement joins TRBV18 to TRBJ2-5, with a tentative D call TRBD2 (6 bases). CDR3 length equals 12 residues. CDR1 is KGHSH, CDR2 LQKENI, per germline. With 8 bases removed from V and 2 bases from J, the gap between germline ends came to 9 bases.

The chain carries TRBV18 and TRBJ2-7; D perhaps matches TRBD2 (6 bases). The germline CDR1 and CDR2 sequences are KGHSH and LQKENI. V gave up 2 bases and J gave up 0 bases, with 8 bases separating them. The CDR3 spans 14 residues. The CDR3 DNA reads TGTGCCAGCTCACCAAGCGGGCCCTCCTACGAGCAGTACTTC. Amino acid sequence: CASSPSGPSYEQYF.

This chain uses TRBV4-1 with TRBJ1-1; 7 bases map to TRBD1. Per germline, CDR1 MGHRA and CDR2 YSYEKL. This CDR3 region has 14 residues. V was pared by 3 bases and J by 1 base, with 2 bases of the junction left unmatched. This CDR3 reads CASSHRTGNTEAFF. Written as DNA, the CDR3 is TGCGCCAGCAGCCATCGGACAGGGAACACTGAAGCTTTCTTT.

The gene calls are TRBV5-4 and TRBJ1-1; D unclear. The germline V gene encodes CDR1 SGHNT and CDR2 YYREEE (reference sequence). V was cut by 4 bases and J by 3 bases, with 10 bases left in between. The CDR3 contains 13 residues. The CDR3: CASSRREDTEAFF. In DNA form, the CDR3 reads TGTGCCAGCAGCCGCCGGGAGGACACTGAAGCTTTCTTT.

The CDR3 loop reads CASKDRENQPQHF. The CDR3 region has the DNA TGTGCCAGCAAGGACAGGGAAAATCAGCCCCAGCATTTT. The chain employs TRBV12-3 or TRBV12-4 and TRBJ1-5, with 8 bases fitting TRBD1. CDR3 length equals 13 residues. The V and J ends lost 7 bases and 4 bases, in that order; junction bases with no gene match: 3.

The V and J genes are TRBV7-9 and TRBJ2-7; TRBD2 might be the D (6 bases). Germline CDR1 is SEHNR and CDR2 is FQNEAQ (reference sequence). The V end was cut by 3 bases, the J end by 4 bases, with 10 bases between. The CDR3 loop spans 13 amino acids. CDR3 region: CASSLPGEYEQYF. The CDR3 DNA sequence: TGTGCCAGCAGCTTGCCGGGGGAGTACGAGCAGTACTTC.

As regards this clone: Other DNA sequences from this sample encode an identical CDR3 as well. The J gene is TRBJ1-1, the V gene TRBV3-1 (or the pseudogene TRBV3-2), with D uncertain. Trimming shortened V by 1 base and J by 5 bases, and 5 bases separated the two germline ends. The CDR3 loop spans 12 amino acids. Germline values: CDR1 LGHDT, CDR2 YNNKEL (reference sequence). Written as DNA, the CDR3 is TGTGCCAGCAGCCAAGGGGAGACTGAAGCTTTCTTT. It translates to CASSQGETEAFF.

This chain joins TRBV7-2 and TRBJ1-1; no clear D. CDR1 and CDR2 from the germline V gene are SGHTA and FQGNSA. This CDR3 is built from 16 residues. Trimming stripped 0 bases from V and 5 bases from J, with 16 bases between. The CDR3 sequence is CASSLARDKPRTEAFF. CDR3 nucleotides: TGTGCCAGCAGCTTAGCCCGTGACAAACCCAGAACTGAAGCTTTCTTT.

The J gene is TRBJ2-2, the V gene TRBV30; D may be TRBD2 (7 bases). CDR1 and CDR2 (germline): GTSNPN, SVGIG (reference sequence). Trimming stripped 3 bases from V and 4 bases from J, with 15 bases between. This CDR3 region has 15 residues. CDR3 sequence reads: CAWSLRGGSTGELFF. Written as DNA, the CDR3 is TGTGCCTGGAGCTTGAGGGGGGGAAGCACCGGGGAGCTGTTTTTT. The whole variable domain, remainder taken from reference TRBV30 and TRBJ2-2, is SQTIHQWPATLVQPVGSPLSLECTVEGTSNPNLYWYRQAAGRGLQLLFYSVGIGQISSEVPQNLSASRPQDRQFILSSKKLLLSDSGFYLCAWSLRGGSTGELFFGEGSRLTVL.

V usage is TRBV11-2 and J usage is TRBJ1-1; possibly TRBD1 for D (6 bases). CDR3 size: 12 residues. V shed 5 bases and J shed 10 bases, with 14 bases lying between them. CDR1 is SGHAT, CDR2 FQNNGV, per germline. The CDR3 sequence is CASSLPQGRAFF. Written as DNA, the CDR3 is TGTGCCAGCAGCCTTCCCCAGGGGCGAGCTTTCTTT.

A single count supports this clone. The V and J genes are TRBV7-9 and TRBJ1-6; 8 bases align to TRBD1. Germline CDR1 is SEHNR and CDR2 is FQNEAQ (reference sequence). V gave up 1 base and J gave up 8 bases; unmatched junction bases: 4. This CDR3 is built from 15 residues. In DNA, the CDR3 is TGTGCCAGCAGCTTAGAGGCAGGGGGCGATTCACCCCTCCACTTT. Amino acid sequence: CASSLEAGGDSPLHF.

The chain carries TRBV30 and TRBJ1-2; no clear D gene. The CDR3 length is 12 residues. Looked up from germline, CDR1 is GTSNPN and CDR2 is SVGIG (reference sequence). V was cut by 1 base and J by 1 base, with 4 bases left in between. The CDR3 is CAWSGLNYGYTF. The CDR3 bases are TGTGCCTGGAGTGGTCTTAACTATGGCTACACCTTC.

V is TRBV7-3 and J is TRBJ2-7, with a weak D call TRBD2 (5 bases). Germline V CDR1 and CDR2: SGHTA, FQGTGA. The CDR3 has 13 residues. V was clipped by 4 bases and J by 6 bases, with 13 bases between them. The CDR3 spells CASSSTGRGEQYF. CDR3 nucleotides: TGTGCCAGCAGCTCTACCGGCCGGGGCGAGCAGTACTTC.